One sample yielded the 6 T cell receptor beta chains listed below, sequenced in a study of cytomegalovirus exposure and HLA in healthy donors. PCR employed 60 Vbeta and 13 Jbeta primers. Produced via immunoSEQ multiplex PCR; TCRdb's table is partial and in-frame only. Seen here are tens of thousands of clones, 75% to 85% observed once, and the top ten hold roughly 32%. Material: PBMCs. These receptor sequences come from a man aged 50-60 years in good health and CMV-seropositive.

The V call is TRBV7-8, the J call TRBJ1-1; the D is unclear. Per the germline V gene, CDR1 is SGHVS and CDR2 is FQNEAQ. Trimming cost V 2 bases and J 6 bases, with 10 bases left between them. CDR3 length: 13 amino acids. CDR3 amino acids: CASSLLDFAEAFF. CDR3 nucleotides: TGTGCCAGCAGCTTACTAGATTTCGCTGAAGCTTTCTTT.

Only a few counts were recorded for this clone. The rearrangement links TRBV2 to TRBJ1-2, with 10 nucleotides matching TRBD1. Trimming took 9 bases from V and 0 from J; bases not matched to a gene: 13. Germline CDR1 reads SNHLY; CDR2 reads FYNNEI. This CDR3 has 17 residues. CDR3: CAREIDGDRGSNYGYTF. The CDR3 nucleotides are TGTGCCAGAGAGATAGATGGGGACAGGGGTTCTAACTATGGCTACACCTTC.

V is TRBV6-6 and J is TRBJ1-1; 8 bases match TRBD1. Germline CDR1 MNHNY, CDR2 SVGAGI (reference sequence). CDR3 length equals 16 residues. Unmatched junction bases numbered 21, after V lost 8 bases and J lost 10 bases. The CDR3 DNA reads as TGTGCCAGCGATGCGGGCAGGGGGCCGTCGAGGGGGAGAGCTTTCTTT. Translating gives CASDAGRGPSRGRAFF.

This rearrangement joins TRBV7-8 to TRBJ2-5; TRBD1 matches at 7 bases. Trimming took 5 bases from V and 6 from J; bases not matched to a gene: 6. Germline-derived CDR1 and CDR2 are SGHVS and FQNEAQ. This CDR3 is 13 amino acids long. The CDR3 here is CASSAQGVKTQYF. For the CDR3, the DNA is TGTGCCAGCAGCGCTCAGGGGGTAAAGACCCAGTACTTC.

The chain joins TRBV5-4 to TRBJ2-3; TRBD2 matches 12 bases. Germline CDR1 SGHNT, CDR2 YYREEE (reference sequence). The CDR3 has 17 residues. Trimming removed 3 bases from V and 2 bases from J; junction bases left unmatched: 7. The CDR3 region is CASSSRTSGIVTDTQYF. CDR3 DNA: TGTGCCAGCAGCTCACGGACTAGCGGGATCGTCACAGATACGCAGTATTTT.

This rearrangement joins TRBV29-1 to TRBJ2-7; possibly TRBD2 for D (5 bases). Germline V gene sequence: CDR1 SQVTM, CDR2 ANQGSEA. The CDR3 contains 13 residues. V was clipped by 5 bases and J by 2 bases, with 13 bases between them. The chain's CDR3 is CSVMDSRPYEQYF. Written as DNA, the CDR3 is TGCAGCGTTATGGACTCCCGACCCTACGAGCAGTACTTC.